Listed here are 7 T cell receptor beta chains from one sample, sequenced in a study of PD-1 blockade in classical Hodgkin lymphoma. The protocol was immunoSEQ multiplex PCR, while the TCRdb copy is restricted to in-frame clones and leaves out a portion. The repertoire includes around 28,000 clones, about 81% of them detected once, and about 0.85% sits in the top ten. Indicated time point: cycle 4 day 1 (C4D1), after 6 weeks of nivolumab. Patients all relapsed after autologous stem cell transplantation, and there was variation in brentuximab vedotin exposure. Out of thawed PBMCs, magnetic negative selection purified CD4+ T cells. The sequenced sample was CD4+ T cells from blood, obtained before the fourth cycle of nivolumab. The source of these receptors is a human donor with classical Hodgkin lymphoma.

The genes are TRBV28 and TRBJ1-2; unclear D gene. Germline CDR1 is MDHEN and CDR2 is SYDVKM. Between the trimmed V and J ends, which lost 3 bases and 1 base, there was a span of 9 bases. This CDR3 region has 14 residues. The CDR3 loop reads CASSFLADNYGYTF. CDR3 bases: TGTGCCAGCAGTTTCCTGGCGGATAACTATGGCTACACCTTC.

The chain has TRBV19 and TRBJ2-4; TRBD1 might be the D (5 bases). Trimming took 0 bases from V and 0 from J, leaving 21 bases between them. The CDR3 loop spans 20 amino acids. From germline, CDR1 is LNHDA and CDR2 SQIVND (reference sequence). In DNA form, the CDR3 reads TGTGCCAGTAGTATAGATCCCCCTTGGATAAGGGGCAAAGCCAAAAACATTCAGTACTTC. This codes for CASSIDPPWIRGKAKNIQYF.

This clone came up once. The chain carries TRBV7-2 and TRBJ1-3; weak D call: TRBD1 (5 bases). Germline assignment: CDR1 SGHTA and CDR2 FQGNSA. The CDR3 runs to 16 residues. V gave up 5 bases and J gave up 0 bases, with 14 bases separating them. CDR3 sequence reads: CASSTYTGSSGNTIYF. The CDR3 DNA reads TGTGCCAGCAGCACCTATACAGGATCCTCTGGAAACACCATATATTTT.

Only a few counts were recorded for this clone. V usage is TRBV7-6 and J usage is TRBJ1-2, with a tentative D call TRBD1 (5 bases). Germline V gene data show CDR1 as SGHVS and CDR2 as FNYEAQ. CDR3 length: 13 residues. Trimming took 4 bases from V and 8 from J, leaving 14 bases between them. The CDR3: CASSSSWGDGYTF. CDR3 coding DNA: TGTGCCAGCAGCTCCAGCTGGGGGGACGGCTACACCTTC. The variable domain in full, with the rest retrieved from reference TRBV7-6 and TRBJ1-2, is GAGVSQSPRYKVTKRGQDVALRCDPISGHVSLYWYRQALGQGPEFLTYFNYEAQQDKSGLPNDRFSAERPEGSISTLTIQRTEQRDSAMYRCASSSSWGDGYTFGSGTRLTVV.

The chain employs TRBV7-2 and TRBJ2-4, with D unclear. Looked up from germline, CDR1 is SGHTA and CDR2 is FQGNSA. V gave up 3 bases and J gave up 8 bases, with 14 bases separating them. The CDR3 extends over 14 amino acids. This chain's CDR3 is CASSFEASLDIQYF. DNA of the CDR3: TGTGCCAGCAGCTTCGAGGCCTCACTGGACATTCAGTACTTC.

A single count supports this clone. The chain has TRBV5-1 and TRBJ1-4; weak D call: TRBD1 (5 bases). Germline V lookup: CDR1 SGHRS, CDR2 YFSETQ. The CDR3 consists of 15 residues. V lost 5 bases and J lost 5, with 16 bases in between. The CDR3 DNA is TGCGCCAGCAGTCTGTGGGGGACCGAGAATGAAAAACTGTTTTTT. Residues: CASSLWGTENEKLFF.

The V and J genes are TRBV7-9 and TRBJ1-1; D is unclear. This CDR3 is 13 amino acids long. In germline, CDR1 is SEHNR, CDR2 FQNEAQ (reference sequence). V lost 0 bases and J lost 5, with 7 bases in between. Here the CDR3 DNA reads TGTGCCAGCAGCTTAGCTGCCGGAACTGAAGCTTTCTTT. This codes for CASSLAAGTEAFF.